Listed below are T cell receptor beta chains from one sample, sequenced in a study of blood T cell repertoires in COVID-19. Produced via immunoSEQ multiplex PCR; TCRdb's table is partial and in-frame only. Here the sample spans 100,000 to 150,000 clones, around 89% being singletons. The specimen was peripheral blood. These TCRs come from a man aged 50 or older with active or convalescent COVID-19. The CDR3 runs from the conserved cysteine through the conserved F or W. The order of the fields is clone size, V gene, D gene, J gene, CDR3 DNA, CDR3 protein. D genes are given only for firm matches. Clone size is shown for a subset of rows, as once, few, many or a class of expanded clone.

-	TRBV2	TRBD1	TRBJ1-5	TGTGCCAGCAGCCTGACAGGGGCTCAGCCCCAGCATTTT	CASSLTGAQPQHF
-	TRBV6-2/TRBV6-3	-	TRBJ1-2	TGTGCCAGCAGTTACCCCTCGGGGATATCTGGCTACACCTTC	CASSYPSGISGYTF
-	TRBV19	-	TRBJ2-1	TGTGCCAGTAGTATTCGGAGGGGAACAGGCAATGAGCAGTTCTTC	CASSIRRGTGNEQFF
-	TRBV30	-	TRBJ1-2	TGTGCCTGGGGGAAGAGGCGGTTTGGCTACACCTTC	CAWGKRRFGYTF
-	TRBV6-5	TRBD2	TRBJ2-3	TGTGCCAGCAGCCCAGGGCCCCAGACTAGCATCACGCAGTATTTT	CASSPGPQTSITQYF
-	TRBV19	-	TRBJ2-3	TGTGCCAGTAGTATAGGTGCTAGCGACTACTCGGATACGCAGTATTTT	CASSIGASDYSDTQYF
-	TRBV30	-	TRBJ2-7	TGTGCCTGGAGCAGAAACGGACAGTTCCACGAGCAGTACTTC	CAWSRNGQFHEQYF
-	TRBV2	TRBD2	TRBJ2-7	TGTGCCAGCAGACGTAGCGGGAGCTACGAGCAGTACTTC	CASRRSGSYEQYF
-	TRBV4-2	-	TRBJ1-4	TGTGCCAGCAGCCCCATTAATGAAAAACTGTTTTTT	CASSPINEKLFF
few	TRBV19	TRBD2	TRBJ2-3	TGTGCCAGTGGGGCCAGCGGGGGGGCAAAAGATACGCAGTATTTT	CASGASGGAKDTQYF
once	TRBV28	TRBD2	TRBJ2-2	TGTGCCAGCAGTTTATTTGTAGCGGGAGGTAGAACCGGGGAGCTGTTTTTT	CASSLFVAGGRTGELFF
once	TRBV18	-	TRBJ1-4	TGTGCCAGCTCAAAGAAGGGGGATGAAAAACTGTTTTTT	CASSKKGDEKLFF
-	TRBV7-6	-	TRBJ2-7	TGTGCCAGCAGCTCCCTCCCCTACGAGCAGTACTTC	CASSSLPYEQYF
-	TRBV4-2	TRBD2	TRBJ2-7	TGTGCCAGCAGCCAAGAAACGCCTAGCGGGAGTTTCTACGAGCAGTACTTC	CASSQETPSGSFYEQYF
-	TRBV7-8	-	TRBJ1-5	TGTGCCAGCAGCCCCCCTCAGTCTGGCCCCCAGCATTTT	CASSPPQSGPQHF
-	TRBV30	TRBD1	TRBJ2-7	TGTGCCTGCGCCAGGGGGCAGGGGGCATTCGAGCAGTACTTC	CACARGQGAFEQYF
-	TRBV5-5	TRBD1	TRBJ1-1	TGTGCCAGCAGCTTGTACCCAGGGGGGAACACTGAAGCTTTCTTT	CASSLYPGGNTEAFF
-	TRBV5-1	-	TRBJ2-5	TGCGCCAGCAGCTTGGCAGGTCTCCAAGAGACCCAGTACTTC	CASSLAGLQETQYF
few	TRBV28	-	TRBJ2-7	TGTGCCAGCAGTAGTTCCCCTAGATCCTACGAGCAGTACTTC	CASSSSPRSYEQYF
-	TRBV19	TRBD1	TRBJ1-3	TGTGCCAGTAGTACAGCGAGGGACAGAGGAAACACCATATATTTT	CASSTARDRGNTIYF
-	TRBV2	TRBD1	TRBJ1-2	TGTGCCAGCGACCGGGACAGGGGGGACTATGGCTACACCTTC	CASDRDRGDYGYTF
-	TRBV6-2/TRBV6-3	-	TRBJ1-5	TGTGCCAGCAGCCCTACACGTCAGCCCCAGCATTTT	CASSPTRQPQHF
-	TRBV3-1/TRBV3-2	TRBD2	TRBJ2-7	TGTGCCAGCAGCCAAGGCGGGGGTTACTACGAGCAGTACTTC	CASSQGGGYYEQYF
-	TRBV6-1	-	TRBJ2-1	TGTGCCAGCAGTGAACAGGTTTATGGACTCCGTAGCGATGAGCAGTTCTTC	CASSEQVYGLRSDEQFF
once	TRBV5-4	TRBD1	TRBJ2-7	TGTGCCAGCAGCTCCCGACAGGGGACCAACGAGCAGTACTTC	CASSSRQGTNEQYF
-	TRBV5-1	-	TRBJ2-5	TGCGCCAGCAGTTCGGGACTCCTCCAAGAGACCCAGTACTTC	CASSSGLLQETQYF
-	TRBV7-2	TRBD2	TRBJ2-5	TGTGCCAGCAGCTGGGGGACTAGCGGGAGTGGGAGAGAGACCCAGTACTTC	CASSWGTSGSGRETQYF
-	TRBV4-1	TRBD1	TRBJ2-5	TGCGCCAGCAGCGACAGGGGCCAAGAGACCCAGTACTTC	CASSDRGQETQYF
-	TRBV24-1	-	TRBJ2-3	TGTGCCACCAGTCGAATGTTTTCACTCATATCTCGCGCAGATACGCAGTATTTT	CATSRMFSLISRADTQYF